This T cell receptor beta chain was sequenced for a study of T cell repertoires in cytomegalovirus infection. Across the whole study: Recently described HLA-C-restricted plus well-studied HLA-B-restricted CMV epitopes were used. Indicated by public TCR beta signatures were CMV infection and matching HLA type.

A note on this clonotype: Its antigen is unknown.

One entry per CDR3 protein results from TCRdb running MiXCR on the reads. The sample has 80,000 or so distinct CDR3 sequences; 35% to 50% are singletons. This CDR3 has 15 amino acids. Per the germline V gene, CDR1 is SEHNR and CDR2 is FQNEAQ (reference sequence). Trimming left V 1 base short and J 3 bases short, with 9 bases between. The receptor's source is a human donor in good health (CMV status not recorded). Some clones in this sample may be carry-over from other donors' samples. The material sequenced was CD8+ T cells from cultured PBMCs, taken from culture after CMV antigen stimulation. The chain uses TRBV7-9 and TRBJ1-4; D remains unclear. CDR3 sequence (DNA): TGTGCCAGCAGCTTAGGGAGAGGTCCTAATGAAAAACTGTTTTTT. This encodes CASSLGRGPNEKLFF. The full variable domain, its missing parts supplied by reference TRBV7-9 and TRBJ1-4, is DTGVSQNPRHKITKRGQNVTFRCDPISEHNRLYWYRQTLGQGPEFLTYFQNEAQLEKSRLLSDRFSAERPKGSFSTLEIQRTEQGDSAMYLCASSLGRGPNEKLFFGSGTQLSVL.